The 2 T cell receptor beta chains below come from one sample, sequenced in a study of blood T cell repertoires in COVID-19. Using immunoSEQ multiplex PCR, the repertoire was profiled, and TCRdb retains in-frame clones only, with some absent. In the table there are about 80,000 clones, roughly 76% of which are singletons. The sample consisted of peripheral blood. The origin of the receptors is a man aged 70-80 years with active or convalescent COVID-19.

The J gene is TRBJ1-4, the V gene TRBV28; D uncertain. V lost 6 bases, J lost 8 bases, and 16 bases lay in between. The CDR3 spans 14 residues. CDR1 and CDR2 (germline): MDHEN, SYDVKM. Here the CDR3 DNA reads TGTGCCAGCAGCCTACTGAATCCATTAGAAAAACTGTTTTTT. Protein: CASSLLNPLEKLFF.

The chain couples TRBV12-3 or TRBV12-4 to TRBJ2-1, with no clear D. Between the trimmed V and J ends, which lost 3 bases and 10 bases, there was a span of 7 bases. The CDR3 totals 11 residues. CDR3 sequence reads: CASSFAGEQFF. The CDR3 bases are TGTGCCAGCAGTTTTGCAGGCGAGCAGTTCTTC.